The T cell receptor beta chain described here comes from a study of blood T cells in healthy people across ages. The study, taken as a whole, reports: Naive CD4+ cell counts and diversity both ran higher in long-lived than in aged donors. Getting older went along with TCR beta diversity per million T cells dropping roughly linearly.

The CDR3 loop spans 17 amino acids. Trimming removed 3 bases from V and 4 bases from J, with 19 bases in between. The germline CDR1 and CDR2 sequences are KGHSH and LQKENI. Through a sample-barcoded 5' primer and a J-beta primer mix, a second PCR was run for about 6 to 11 cycles. Each cDNA molecule, via a template-switch adaptor with 12 random nucleotides, was tagged. Via MiXCR, TCRdb re-called the 5' RACE reads, giving one row per CDR3 protein. The sample records some 710,000 distinct CDR3 sequences, about a fifth being singletons. About this clonotype: Its antigen is not known.

Per-sample PBMC isolation yielded at least 6.5 million cells. The source material was blood. This clonotype was obtained from a man in his 70s in good health. The rearrangement uses TRBV18 and TRBJ2-1; D is possibly TRBD1 (7 bases). CDR3 region: CASSPETGAGGYNEQFF. In nucleotides, the CDR3 is TGTGCCAGCTCACCGGAAACGGGAGCAGGGGGTTACAATGAGCAGTTCTTC.